Listed below are T cell receptor beta chains from one sample, sequenced in a study of cytomegalovirus exposure and HLA in healthy donors. Repertoires were generated with immunoSEQ multiplex PCR, while TCRdb's copy carries only in-frame clones and drops some. The sample contains some 200,000 clones, just under 70% of which appear only once. The sequenced material came from PBMCs. The receptor set was obtained from a man aged 40-49 years in good health and CMV-seropositive. Each CDR3 is given with its conserved first and last residue. D genes are given only for firm matches.

CDR3: CASSLALIGNTIYF; V: TRBV7-9; D: -; length: 14; J: TRBJ1-3
CDR3: CASSLQTGMFNAFF; V: TRBV5-6; D: -; length: 14; J: TRBJ1-1
CDR3: CASRRLQGAVGGYTF; V: TRBV28; D: TRBD1; length: 15; J: TRBJ1-2
CDR3: CASSGGGNEQFF; V: TRBV9; D: TRBD2; length: 12; J: TRBJ2-1
CDR3: CASSSLRSAGERYNEQFF; V: TRBV28; D: TRBD2; length: 18; J: TRBJ2-1
CDR3: CASSPGGLAGTDTQYF; V: TRBV4-2; D: TRBD2; length: 16; J: TRBJ2-3
CDR3: CASSPAGGSRGEQFF; V: TRBV18; D: TRBD2; length: 15; J: TRBJ2-1
CDR3: CATRGTGIYGYTF; V: TRBV19; D: TRBD1; length: 13; J: TRBJ1-2
CDR3: CASSLAQGVQPQHF; V: TRBV6-1; D: -; length: 14; J: TRBJ1-5
CDR3: CASSATPGAKVETQYF; V: TRBV9; D: -; length: 16; J: TRBJ2-5
CDR3: CASSLEGRGGTEAFF; V: TRBV7-2; D: -; length: 15; J: TRBJ1-1